This TCR beta chain stems from a study of T cells after yellow fever vaccination. Study-wide results and limits: The secondary response peaked faster, at day 5 versus 15, but was weaker.

V was trimmed by 1 base and J by 5 bases, leaving 18 bases between them. The length of the CDR3 is 16 residues. The V gene's germline CDR1 is SGHAT and CDR2 FQNNGV. TCRdb passed the 5' RACE reads through MiXCR, listing each CDR3 protein once. The sample consists of 300,000 to 350,000 distinct CDR3 sequences, 3.5% to 5% of them appearing once. This clonotype was picked up many times. Its antigen is undetermined. The receptor's source is a young man who received the YFV17D yellow fever vaccine. The specimen comprised PBMCs, sampled 15 days after the yellow fever booster vaccination. V usage is TRBV11-2 and J usage is TRBJ2-7, with D possibly TRBD2 on 6 matching bases. The CDR3: CASSLAPGGGRNEQYV. In DNA, the CDR3 is TGTGCCAGCAGCTTAGCCCCAGGAGGTGGGAGGAACGAGCAGTACGTC.